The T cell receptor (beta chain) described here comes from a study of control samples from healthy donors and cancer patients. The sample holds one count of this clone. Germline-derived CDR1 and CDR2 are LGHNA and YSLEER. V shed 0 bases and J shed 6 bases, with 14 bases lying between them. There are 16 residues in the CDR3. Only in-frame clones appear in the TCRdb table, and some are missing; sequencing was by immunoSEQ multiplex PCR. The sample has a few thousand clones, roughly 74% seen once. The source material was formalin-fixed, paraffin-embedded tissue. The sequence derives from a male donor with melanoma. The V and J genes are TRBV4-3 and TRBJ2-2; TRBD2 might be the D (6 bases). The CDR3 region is CASSQDLGGGSGELFF. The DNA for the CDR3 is TGCGCCAGCAGCCAAGATCTCGGGGGAGGATCCGGGGAGCTGTTTTTT.